The 9 T cell receptor beta chains given below trace back to one sample, sequenced in a study of blood T cell repertoires in COVID-19. The repertoire was sequenced with immunoSEQ multiplex PCR; TCRdb's copy has only in-frame clones and lacks some. The sample consists of about 61,000 clones, 65% to 85% of them appearing once. The source material was peripheral blood. These receptors were collected from an elderly man with active or convalescent COVID-19.

This clone was counted a few times. The genes are TRBV7-8 and TRBJ2-1; D is ambiguous. Trimming stripped 5 bases from V and 7 bases from J, with 12 bases between. The CDR3 length is 13 residues. Germline CDR1 is SGHVS and CDR2 is FQNEAQ. CDR3 region: CASSHEYLNEQFF. DNA for the CDR3: TGTGCCAGCAGCCATGAGTACTTAAATGAGCAGTTCTTC.

This clone was seen a handful of times. V gene TRBV5-4 combines with J gene TRBJ1-4; weak D call: TRBD1 (5 bases). Between the trimmed V and J ends, which lost 4 bases and 4 bases, there was a span of 11 bases. The CDR3 contains 14 residues. CDR1 and CDR2 (germline): SGHNT, YYREEE (reference sequence). DNA for the CDR3: TGTGCCAGCAGCACCGGGGGGAGTAATGAAAAACTGTTTTTT. Protein: CASSTGGSNEKLFF.

This clone has a handful of counts. CDR3 sequence (DNA): TGTGCCAGCAGGGCCCTAGAGACCCAGTACTTC. This codes for CASRALETQYF. This chain uses TRBV11-2 with TRBJ2-5; no reliable D call. V lost 6 bases to trimming and J lost 4 bases, with 6 bases between them. CDR3 length: 11 residues. Germline V gene sequence: CDR1 SGHAT, CDR2 FQNNGV.

This rearrangement joins TRBV19 to TRBJ1-4, with no clear D. The ends were cut back, 5 bases at V and 0 bases at J, with 13 bases in the middle. Looked up from germline, CDR1 is LNHDA and CDR2 is SQIVND (reference sequence). There are 16 residues in the CDR3. CDR3 sequence: CASSFLLTSTNEKLFF. In DNA form, the CDR3 reads TGTGCCAGTAGTTTTTTGTTGACTTCAACTAATGAAAAACTGTTTTTT.

This clone has just one count. The V and J genes are TRBV28 and TRBJ2-7; D is possibly TRBD2 (5 bases). Per germline, CDR1 MDHEN and CDR2 SYDVKM. Between the trimmed V and J ends, which lost 6 bases and 7 bases, there was a span of 13 bases. The CDR3 runs 12 residues. This chain's CDR3 is CASRSEWEEQYF. CDR3 nucleotides: TGTGCCAGCAGGTCGGAATGGGAGGAGCAGTACTTC.

The J gene is TRBJ1-2, the V gene TRBV12-3 or TRBV12-4, with 7 bases fitting TRBD1. CDR3 length: 13 residues. V lost 5 bases to trimming and J lost 8 bases; unmatched junction nucleotides: 8. The CDR3 DNA sequence: TGTGCCAGCAGTCCACAGGGGCTGAAAGGCTACACCTTC. Its translation: CASSPQGLKGYTF.

The rearrangement uses TRBV2 and TRBJ1-6; D remains ambiguous. CDR3 length equals 13 residues. The germline V gene has CDR1 SNHLY and CDR2 FYNNEI. The V and J ends lost 5 bases and 7 bases respectively, with 9 bases between them. This CDR3 reads CASSSDFNSPLHF. The CDR3, as DNA: TGTGCCAGCAGTTCAGACTTCAATTCACCCCTCCACTTT. The variable domain in full, with the rest retrieved from reference TRBV2 and TRBJ1-6, is EPEVTQTPSHQVTQMGQEVILRCVPISNHLYFYWYRQILGQKVEFLVSFYNNEISEKSEIFDDQFSVERPDGSNFTLKIRSTKLEDSAMYFCASSSDFNSPLHFGNGTRLTVT.

The CDR3 sequence is CASSLRTDFYGYTF. CDR3 DNA: TGTGCCAGCAGTCTAAGGACTGATTTCTATGGCTACACCTTC. The chain uses TRBV27 and TRBJ1-2; the D is unclear. Trimming cost V 5 bases and J 4 bases, with 14 bases left between them. CDR1 and CDR2 from the germline V gene are MNHEY and SMNVEV (reference sequence). The CDR3 covers 14 residues.

V is TRBV10-2 and J is TRBJ1-3, with TRBD1 identical over 11 bases. J was trimmed by 3 bases and V by 10 bases; bases with no gene match: 8. This CDR3 has 15 residues. Germline V gives CDR1 WSHSY, CDR2 SAAADI. This CDR3 reads CATTGQGAYGNTIYF. The CDR3 DNA reads as TGCGCCACGACTGGACAGGGGGCTTATGGAAACACCATATATTTT.